This T cell receptor (beta chain) was documented in a study of glioma-infiltrating T cells after dendritic cell vaccination. Germline V CDR1 and CDR2: MDHEN, SYDVKM. V shed 7 bases and J shed 6 bases, with 16 bases lying between them. CDR3 size: 14 residues. PBMC sampling occurred before vaccination, two weeks after the third dose, and at progression. Sequencing used immunoSEQ multiplex PCR; TCRdb keeps in-frame clones, though not all of them. The sample comprises around 96,000 clones, 79% of which are singletons, and about 6.5% rests with the top ten. Sequenced here: blood, sampled before dendritic cell vaccination. This chain connects TRBV28 to TRBJ1-5; no firm D call. This TCR was sampled from a human donor with glioblastoma. The CDR3 bases are TGTGCCAGCACATATCTGTATTCGGGTCAGCCCCAGCATTTT. Its protein is CASTYLYSGQPQHF. Based on the CDR3 plus reference TRBV28 and TRBJ1-5, the full variable domain is DVKVTQSSRYLVKRTGEKVFLECVQDMDHENMFWYRQDPGLGLRLIYFSYDVKMKEKGDIPEGYSVSREKKERFSLILESASTNQTSMYLCASTYLYSGQPQHFGDGTRLSIL.